The 32 T cell receptor beta chains below all came from one sample that was sequenced in a study of OX40 agonist ivuxolimab in advanced cancers. The method was the immunoSEQ multiplex PCR assay. Sourced from immuneACCESS, this table was stored by TCRdb with only in-frame sequences that have V and J called. A share of the clones is absent; for the studies checked, an unresolved V gene accounts for under half, and the remainder has no known explanation. Counted in this sample were 50,000 or so clones; roughly four fifths of them appeared once. The ten largest clones add up to about 0.8% of the sample. The specimen comprised CD4+ or CD8+ T cells sorted from blood, sampled in a trial of the OX40 agonist ivuxolimab. The receptor set was obtained from an adult with an advanced solid tumor such as melanoma, head and neck, liver or kidney cancer.

J is TRBJ1-1 and V is TRBV7-2, with no clear D. Germline V gives CDR1 SGHTA, CDR2 FQGNSA. The V end was cut by 5 bases, the J end by 4 bases, with 11 bases between. The length of the CDR3 is 13 residues. The CDR3, as DNA: TGTGCCAGCAGCCGACCGGGGATCACTGAAGCTTTCTTT. The encoded protein is CASSRPGITEAFF.

The chain joins TRBV10-3 to TRBJ1-3; TRBD1 matches at 9 bases. CDR1 is ENHRY and CDR2 is SYGVKD in the germline V gene. V was pared by 6 bases and J by 0 bases, with 9 bases of the junction left unmatched. The CDR3 loop spans 17 amino acids. CDR3 DNA sequence: TGTGCCATCAGCGAACGGGACAGGGCGAACTCTGGAAACACCATATATTTT. Translating it yields CAISERDRANSGNTIYF.

The chain links TRBV10-3 to TRBJ1-6, with TRBD1 matching over 10 bases. Trimming took 0 bases from V and 14 from J; bases not matched to a gene: 10. Germline V gene lookup returns CDR1 ENHRY and CDR2 SYGVKD. This CDR3 comprises 16 residues. The CDR3 sequence is CAISESPGQGLGTLHF. The CDR3 DNA follows: TGTGCCATCAGTGAGTCCCCGGGACAGGGGCTGGGGACCCTCCACTTT.

CDR3 sequence (DNA): TGCGCCAGCAGCAACCCGGGACGTGCCTACGAGCAGTACTTC. Translation: CASSNPGRAYEQYF. This rearrangement joins TRBV5-1 to TRBJ2-7, with D tentatively TRBD1 or TRBD2 (5 bases each). Germline CDR1 is SGHRS and CDR2 is YFSETQ. V gave up 4 bases and J gave up 2 bases, with 13 bases separating them. The CDR3 totals 14 residues.

The chain couples TRBV14 to TRBJ2-4; 7 nucleotides agree with TRBD1. Germline values: CDR1 SGHDN, CDR2 FVKESK. V shed 1 base and J 2 bases; nucleotides not matched to a gene: 2. The CDR3 is made up of 15 amino acids. CDR3 sequence: CASSQATGTKNIQYF. The CDR3 DNA sequence: TGTGCCAGCAGCCAAGCGACAGGGACCAAAAACATTCAGTACTTC.

V usage is TRBV7-2 and J usage is TRBJ2-5, with 8 bases matching TRBD2. The germline gives CDR1 SGHTA, CDR2 FQGNSA. J lost 13 bases, V lost 7 bases, and 17 bases had no gene match. This CDR3 comprises 14 residues. CDR3 DNA: TGTGCCAGCAACCCGCTTGGGGAGCGGGGGAGCTGGTACTTC. This codes for CASNPLGERGSWYF.

The V gene is TRBV10-3, the J gene TRBJ2-6, with unresolved D. V lost 6 bases and J 0 bases, leaving 6 bases between the germline ends. Germline loops: CDR1 ENHRY, CDR2 SYGVKD. The CDR3 is 14 residues long. The CDR3 DNA sequence: TGTGCCATCAGCCCACTCTCTGGGGCCAACGTCCTGACTTTC. Translating gives CAISPLSGANVLTF.

The chain employs TRBV6-5 and TRBJ1-6, with D unresolved. The V gene lost 4 bases and the J gene lost 6 bases, with 7 bases spanning the gap. Germline CDR1 reads MNHEY; CDR2 reads SVGAGI. This CDR3 comprises 13 residues. The CDR3 DNA reads TGTGCCAGCAGTTCCCGGATTAATTCACCCCTCCACTTT. It yields the protein CASSSRINSPLHF.

The J gene is TRBJ2-3, the V gene TRBV5-1; 9 bases line up with TRBD1. V lost 3 bases, J lost 0 bases, and 8 bases stayed unmatched. Germline loops: CDR1 SGHRS, CDR2 YFSETQ. The CDR3 is 17 amino acids. The CDR3 loop is CASSSLRTGASTDTQYF. Here the CDR3 DNA reads TGCGCCAGCAGCTCTTTACGGACAGGGGCCAGCACAGATACGCAGTATTTT.

As concerns this clone: At one end the junction does not follow the germline gene, possibly because of a read error. This chain links TRBV20-1 with TRBJ2-4, with D perhaps matching TRBD1 or TRBD2 (5 bases each). Germline loops: CDR1 DFQATT, CDR2 SNEGSKA (reference sequence). The CDR3 contains 11 residues. CDR3 sequence reads: CSARASGLQYF. The DNA of the CDR3 is TGCAGTGCTAGGGCCTCGGGGCTTCAATACTTC.

V gene TRBV2 combines with J gene TRBJ2-7; 8 bases are a match to TRBD1. This CDR3 spans 14 amino acids. V shed 0 bases, J shed 3 bases, and the junction held 1 base outside the gene matches. Looked up from germline, CDR1 is SNHLY and CDR2 is FYNNEI. The CDR3 reads CASSEARGLYEQYF. CDR3 bases: TGTGCCAGCAGTGAAGCCAGGGGGCTCTACGAGCAGTACTTC.

V usage is TRBV13 and J usage is TRBJ1-3; 12 nucleotides align to TRBD1. The CDR3 length is 14 residues. Germline CDR1 reads PRHDT; CDR2 reads FYEKMQ (reference sequence). With V trimmed by 5 bases and J by 8 bases, 4 bases remained unmatched. CDR3 protein: CASSPGQGAYTIYF. For the CDR3, the DNA is TGTGCCAGCAGCCCGGGACAGGGGGCATACACCATATATTTT.

This clone was found a few times. The genes are TRBV10-3 and TRBJ1-1; 7 bases are a match to TRBD1. CDR1 is ENHRY, CDR2 SYGVKD, per germline. CDR3 size: 15 residues. V lost 8 bases and J lost 2; bases outside the gene matches: 11. Here the CDR3 reads CAIGTSNRGNTEAFF. CDR3 bases: TGTGCCATCGGGACGTCAAACAGGGGAAACACTGAAGCTTTCTTT.

This clone rates as medium-sized. V usage is TRBV5-1 and J usage is TRBJ1-6; 9 bases match TRBD1. With 4 bases clipped from V and 0 bases from J, the junction kept 8 bases outside the gene matches. CDR1 SGHRS and CDR2 YFSETQ come from the germline V gene. The CDR3 length is 18 residues. CDR3 sequence (DNA): TGCGCCAGCAGCCCGGGACAGGGCCTCGGCTCCTATAATTCACCCCTCCACTTT. It specifies CASSPGQGLGSYNSPLHF.

This clone was counted only a few times. J is TRBJ1-1 and V is TRBV19, with D possibly TRBD1 on 6 matching bases. Germline V gene data show CDR1 as LNHDA and CDR2 as SQIVND (reference sequence). V was trimmed by 0 bases and J by 2 bases, leaving 22 bases between them. This CDR3 is 19 amino acids long. The CDR3 reads CASSIDRGQDLLFNTEAFF. CDR3 sequence (DNA): TGTGCCAGTAGTATAGATCGGGGGCAAGACCTTCTTTTCAACACTGAAGCTTTCTTT. The full variable domain, its missing parts supplied by reference TRBV19 and TRBJ1-1, is DGGITQSPKYLFRKEGQNVTLSCEQNLNHDAMYWYRQDPGQGLRLIYYSQIVNDFQKGDIAEGYSVSREKKESFPLTVTSAQKNPTAFYLCASSIDRGQDLLFNTEAFFGQGTRLTVV.

The chain links TRBV12-5 to TRBJ2-7, with TRBD2 matching 16 bases. Trimming removed 7 bases from V and 2 bases from J; junction bases left unmatched: 5. This CDR3 is built from 16 residues. Germline CDR1 and CDR2: LGHNT and FRNRAP. As DNA, the CDR3 is TGTGCTAGTGCCTTGGGACTAGCGGGGGGGGCCTACGAGCAGTACTTC. The encoded protein is CASALGLAGGAYEQYF.

This clone was seen once. The V gene is TRBV12-5, the J gene TRBJ2-5; D might be TRBD2 (7 bases). V lost 5 bases and J lost 5, with 18 bases in between. In germline, CDR1 is LGHNT, CDR2 FRNRAP. The CDR3 contains 15 residues. CDR3 bases: TGTGCTAGTGGTCCGGGGGCTAGCGGAGGCGAGACCCAGTACTTC. This sequence encodes CASGPGASGGETQYF.

The chain uses TRBV19 and TRBJ1-2, with D perhaps TRBD1 (5 bases). V gave up 6 bases and J gave up 5 bases, with 19 bases separating them. The germline V gene encodes CDR1 LNHDA and CDR2 SQIVND (reference sequence). The CDR3 is 15 residues long. CDR3 nucleotide sequence: TGTGCCAGTAGAAATGATCCCGGGGCCGAATATGGCTACACCTTC. Residues: CASRNDPGAEYGYTF.

This chain links TRBV27 with TRBJ2-7, with D maybe TRBD2 (6 bases). There are 12 residues in the CDR3. V was pared by 3 bases and J by 5 bases, with 8 bases between. Germline CDR1 MNHEY, CDR2 SMNVEV (reference sequence). CDR3 sequence reads: CASSFRGNEQYF. DNA for the CDR3: TGTGCCAGCAGTTTCCGGGGGAACGAGCAGTACTTC.

This sequence joins TRBV6-1 and TRBJ1-4, with a weak D call TRBD1 (5 bases). There are 13 residues in the CDR3. Germline loops: CDR1 MNHNS, CDR2 SASEGT. The V end was cut by 8 bases, the J end by 10 bases, with 17 bases between. CDR3: CASGGETYGKLFF. Written as DNA, the CDR3 is TGTGCCAGCGGGGGGGAAACATACGGAAAACTGTTTTTT.

The chain uses TRBV5-1 and TRBJ2-1; tentative D call: TRBD2 (5 bases). Trimming cost V 0 bases and J 0 bases, with 13 bases left between them. The CDR3 covers 17 residues. CDR1 SGHRS and CDR2 YFSETQ come from the germline V gene. CDR3 loop: CASSLVGGLSSYNEQFF. The CDR3 DNA reads TGCGCCAGCAGCTTGGTTGGCGGGCTGAGCTCCTACAATGAGCAGTTCTTC.

The V call is TRBV7-8, the J call TRBJ1-1, with D possibly TRBD1 on 6 matching bases. V gave up 5 bases and J gave up 5 bases, with 21 bases separating them. The V gene's germline CDR1 is SGHVS and CDR2 FQNEAQ. This CDR3 has 16 amino acids. Here the CDR3 DNA reads TGTGCCAGCAGCCCCAGGACAGTTTCTGCGGGAACTGAAGCTTTCTTT. This encodes CASSPRTVSAGTEAFF. The whole variable domain, remainder taken from reference TRBV7-8 and TRBJ1-1, is GAGVSQSPRYKVAKRGQDVALRCDPISGHVSLFWYQQALGQGPEFLTYFQNEAQLDKSGLPSDRFFAERPEGSVSTLKIQRTQQEDSAVYLCASSPRTVSAGTEAFFGQGTRLTVV.

This clone occurred a few times. This chain joins TRBV4-1 and TRBJ2-7; D is unresolved. Looked up from germline, CDR1 is MGHRA and CDR2 is YSYEKL. The CDR3 has 16 residues. V lost 1 base and J 2 bases, leaving 15 bases between the germline ends. CDR3 nucleotides: TGCGCCAGCAGCCAAGCTAACAGACACACAACCTACGAGCAGTACTTC. This sequence encodes CASSQANRHTTYEQYF.

The chain recombines TRBV7-7 with TRBJ1-2, with TRBD1 as a possible D gene (5 bases). The CDR3 contains 13 residues. The germline V and J ends were trimmed by 7 bases and 6 bases, with 15 bases remaining between them. From germline, CDR1 is SSHAT and CDR2 FNYEAQ (reference sequence). DNA for the CDR3: TGTGCCAGCACCCCTATCCGGGGGGATGGCTACACCTTC. Protein: CASTPIRGDGYTF.

The rearrangement links TRBV5-8 to TRBJ1-1; TRBD1 matches 9 bases. The CDR3 is 15 residues long. Per germline, CDR1 SGHTS and CDR2 YDEGEE. Germline trimming cut 9 bases from V and 10 bases from J; bases unmatched to any gene: 19. The CDR3 reads CATDRDRVAGGGAFF. The CDR3 bases are TGTGCCACCGACCGGGACAGGGTGGCCGGGGGGGGAGCTTTCTTT.

This clone was observed a single time. The chain uses TRBV5-5 and TRBJ2-5; 8 bases are a match to TRBD2. CDR3 length: 14 amino acids. Germline V lookup: CDR1 SGHKS, CDR2 YYEKEE (reference sequence). With V trimmed by 9 bases and J by 2 bases, 9 bases remained unmatched. The CDR3 nucleotides are TGTGCCACCTCCCTGCGGGGGGCGCAAGAGACCCAGTACTTC. It codes for CATSLRGAQETQYF. Full variable domain (missing parts from reference TRBV5-5 and TRBJ2-5): DAGVTQSPTHLIKTRGQQVTLRCSPISGHKSVSWYQQVLGQGPQFIFQYYEKEERGRGNFPDRFSARQFPNYSSELNVNALLLGDSALYLCATSLRGAQETQYFGPGTRLLVL.

The chain has TRBV11-3 and TRBJ2-1; 10 positions match TRBD2. The germline V gene encodes CDR1 SGHNT and CDR2 YENEEA. This CDR3 has 15 amino acids. The V gene end was trimmed by 5 bases and the J gene end by 4 bases; junction bases not matched to a gene: 5. Here the CDR3 reads CASSPERGGYNEQFF. In DNA, the CDR3 is TGTGCCAGCAGCCCAGAGCGGGGGGGTTACAATGAGCAGTTCTTC.

J is TRBJ1-1 and V is TRBV27; no definite D call. There are 13 residues in the CDR3. Trimming cost V 7 bases and J 1 base, with 10 bases left between them. The V gene's germline CDR1 is MNHEY and CDR2 SMNVEV (reference sequence). The CDR3 bases are TGTGCCAGCACCCGGACGGCGAACACTGAAGCTTTCTTT. Residues: CASTRTANTEAFF.

The table lists this clone with a count of one. The V call is TRBV5-1, the J call TRBJ2-1; the D is unclear. This CDR3 has 13 amino acids. V was cut by 1 base and J by 10 bases, with 12 bases left in between. Germline V gene data show CDR1 as SGHRS and CDR2 as YFSETQ. CDR3 protein: CASSLLAFREQFF. CDR3 in DNA: TGCGCCAGCAGCTTGCTGGCCTTTAGGGAGCAGTTCTTC. Complete variable domain (other parts from reference TRBV5-1 and TRBJ2-1): KAGVTQTPRYLIKTRGQQVTLSCSPISGHRSVSWYQQTPGQGLQFLFEYFSETQRNKGNFPGRFSGRQFSNSRSEMNVSTLELGDSALYLCASSLLAFREQFFGPGTRLTVL.

V and J are TRBV7-8 and TRBJ2-7; D may be TRBD1 or TRBD2 (6 bases each). The CDR3 runs 13 residues. Trimming shortened V by 5 bases and J by 4 bases, and 12 bases separated the two germline ends. In germline, CDR1 is SGHVS, CDR2 FQNEAQ. The CDR3 loop reads CASSPGDSYEQYF. The CDR3 DNA sequence: TGTGCCAGCAGCCCAGGGGACTCTTACGAGCAGTACTTC.

The genes are TRBV28 and TRBJ2-5; D tentatively reads TRBD1 or TRBD2 (6 bases each). This CDR3 contains 14 residues. With 5 bases removed from V and 5 bases from J, the gap between germline ends came to 15 bases. Germline lookup yields CDR1 MDHEN and CDR2 SYDVKM. DNA for the CDR3: TGTGCCAGCAGTGCCCTCGGGGGCGCGGAGACCCAGTACTTC. The encoded protein is CASSALGGAETQYF.

This clone was seen only a few times. The chain has TRBV5-6 and TRBJ1-5, with 7 bases identical to TRBD1. Germline values: CDR1 SGHDT, CDR2 YYEEEE. This CDR3 spans 15 amino acids. Trimming at V came to 4 bases and at J to 1 base, leaving 5 bases not matched to a gene. CDR3 region: CASSTQGVSNQPQHF. The CDR3 DNA is TGTGCCAGCAGCACGCAGGGGGTGAGCAATCAGCCCCAGCATTTT.